The following is a T cell receptor (beta chain) sequence with its context. Its antigen is unknown. The sample is drawn from a study of cytomegalovirus exposure and HLA in healthy donors. As for the study in general: The roughly 700 first-cohort repertoires and the 110 or so validation repertoires shared the same platform, a later analysis reported. Study-level points and caveats: CMV antigen specificity was confirmed in vitro for a few CMV-associated chains. Generally TCR sequences proved uncommon, though certain public TCRs appeared in numerous donors. The TCR clusters that emerged in the first cohort tended, a later analysis found, to co-occur in the 110 or so validation repertoires.

Sequenced by immunoSEQ multiplex PCR; TCRdb stores in-frame clones only, minus some. The sample yields over 150,000 clones, under 90% seen once. CDR1 and CDR2 (germline): GTSNPN, SVGIG (reference sequence). V shed 3 bases and J shed 2 bases, with 14 bases lying between them. The CDR3 sequence is 14 residues long. Sequencing input: PBMCs. The TCR comes from a woman under 30 in good health and CMV-seropositive. V usage is TRBV30 and J usage is TRBJ2-7; a weak D match, TRBD2 (5 bases). CDR3 amino acids: CAWRMAGLPYEQYF. For the CDR3, the DNA is TGTGCCTGGAGAATGGCGGGCCTACCCTACGAGCAGTACTTC.